This T cell receptor beta chain was found in a study of yellow fever vaccine responses in identical twins. Broader study findings: Twins' T cell vaccine responses reportedly looked partly convergent, partly personalized.

For this clonotype: Its antigen is as yet unknown.

Germline CDR1 MNHEY, CDR2 SVGEGT. CDR3 length: 15 residues. Deletions cut 0 bases from V and 7 bases from J, with 10 bases between. Each CDR3 protein gets one entry after TCRdb re-called the RT-PCR reads with MiXCR. The sample has some 35,000 distinct CDR3 sequences, 60% seen once. The origin of this receptor is a woman under 30 who received the yellow fever vaccine. This chain uses TRBV6-2 or TRBV6-3 with TRBJ1-6; D gene unclear. The source was T cells from blood (PBMCs), unsorted or a sorted subset (not recorded which), collected before or after yellow fever vaccination (not recorded which). The CDR3: CASSYSKYGNSPLHF. The CDR3 nucleotides are TGTGCCAGCAGTTACTCCAAGTACGGGAATTCACCCCTCCACTTT.